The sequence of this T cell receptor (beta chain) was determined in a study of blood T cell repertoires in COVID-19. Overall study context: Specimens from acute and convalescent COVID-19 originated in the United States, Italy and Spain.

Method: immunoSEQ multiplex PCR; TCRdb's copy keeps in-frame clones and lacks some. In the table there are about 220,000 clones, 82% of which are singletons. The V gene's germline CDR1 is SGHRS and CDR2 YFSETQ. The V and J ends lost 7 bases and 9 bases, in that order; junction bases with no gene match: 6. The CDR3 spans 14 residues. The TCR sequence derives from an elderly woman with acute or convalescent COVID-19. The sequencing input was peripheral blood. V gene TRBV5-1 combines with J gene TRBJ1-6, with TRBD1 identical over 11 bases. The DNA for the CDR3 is TGCGCCAGCGGTCCGGGACAGGGGGTTTCACCCCTCCACTTT. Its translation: CASGPGQGVSPLHF.